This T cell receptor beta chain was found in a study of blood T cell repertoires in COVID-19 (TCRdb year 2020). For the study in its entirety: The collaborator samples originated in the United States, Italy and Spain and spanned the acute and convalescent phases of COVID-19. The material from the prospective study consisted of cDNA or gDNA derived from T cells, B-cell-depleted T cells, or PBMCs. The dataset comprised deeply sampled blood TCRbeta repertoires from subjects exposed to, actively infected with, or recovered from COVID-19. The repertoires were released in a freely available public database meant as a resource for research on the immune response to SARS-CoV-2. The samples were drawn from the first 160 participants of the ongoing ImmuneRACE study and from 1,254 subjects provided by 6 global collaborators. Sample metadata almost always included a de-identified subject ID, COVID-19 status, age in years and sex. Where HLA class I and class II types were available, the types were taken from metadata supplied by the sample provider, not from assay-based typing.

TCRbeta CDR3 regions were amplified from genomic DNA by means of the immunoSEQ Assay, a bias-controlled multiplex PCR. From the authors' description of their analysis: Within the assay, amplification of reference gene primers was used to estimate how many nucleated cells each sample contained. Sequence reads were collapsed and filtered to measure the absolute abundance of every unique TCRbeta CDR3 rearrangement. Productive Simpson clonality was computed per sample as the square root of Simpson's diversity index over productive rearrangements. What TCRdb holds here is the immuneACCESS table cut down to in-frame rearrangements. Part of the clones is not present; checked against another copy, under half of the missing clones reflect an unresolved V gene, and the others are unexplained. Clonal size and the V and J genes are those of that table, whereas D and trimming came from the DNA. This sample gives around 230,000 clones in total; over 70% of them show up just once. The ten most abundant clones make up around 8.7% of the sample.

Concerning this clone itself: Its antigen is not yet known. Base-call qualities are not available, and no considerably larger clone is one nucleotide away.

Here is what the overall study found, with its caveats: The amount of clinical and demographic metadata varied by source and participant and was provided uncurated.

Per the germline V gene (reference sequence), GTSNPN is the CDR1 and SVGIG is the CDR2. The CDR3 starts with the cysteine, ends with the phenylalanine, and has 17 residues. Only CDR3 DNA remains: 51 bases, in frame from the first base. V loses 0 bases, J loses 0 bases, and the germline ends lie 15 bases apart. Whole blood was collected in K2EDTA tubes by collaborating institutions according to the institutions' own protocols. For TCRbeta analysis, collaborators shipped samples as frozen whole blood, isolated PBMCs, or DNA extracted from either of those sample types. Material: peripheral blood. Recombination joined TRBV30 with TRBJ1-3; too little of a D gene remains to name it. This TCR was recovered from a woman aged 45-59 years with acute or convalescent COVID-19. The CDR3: CAWSVTLLTYSGNTIYF. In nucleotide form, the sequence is TGTGCCTGGAGTGTCACACTATTAACATACTCTGGAAACACCATATATTTT.